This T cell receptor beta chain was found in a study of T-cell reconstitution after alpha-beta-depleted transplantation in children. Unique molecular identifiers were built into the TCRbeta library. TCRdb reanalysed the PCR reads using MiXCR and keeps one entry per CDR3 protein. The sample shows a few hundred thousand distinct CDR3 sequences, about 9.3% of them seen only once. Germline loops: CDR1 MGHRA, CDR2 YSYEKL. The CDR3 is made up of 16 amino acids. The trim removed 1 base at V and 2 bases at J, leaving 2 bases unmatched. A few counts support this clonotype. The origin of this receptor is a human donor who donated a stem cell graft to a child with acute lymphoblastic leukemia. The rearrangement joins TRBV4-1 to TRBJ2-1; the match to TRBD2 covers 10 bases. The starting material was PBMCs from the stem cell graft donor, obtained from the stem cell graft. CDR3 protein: CASSQGGLAAYNEQFF. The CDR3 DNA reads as TGCGCCAGCAGCCAAGGCGGACTAGCGGCCTACAATGAGCAGTTCTTC.